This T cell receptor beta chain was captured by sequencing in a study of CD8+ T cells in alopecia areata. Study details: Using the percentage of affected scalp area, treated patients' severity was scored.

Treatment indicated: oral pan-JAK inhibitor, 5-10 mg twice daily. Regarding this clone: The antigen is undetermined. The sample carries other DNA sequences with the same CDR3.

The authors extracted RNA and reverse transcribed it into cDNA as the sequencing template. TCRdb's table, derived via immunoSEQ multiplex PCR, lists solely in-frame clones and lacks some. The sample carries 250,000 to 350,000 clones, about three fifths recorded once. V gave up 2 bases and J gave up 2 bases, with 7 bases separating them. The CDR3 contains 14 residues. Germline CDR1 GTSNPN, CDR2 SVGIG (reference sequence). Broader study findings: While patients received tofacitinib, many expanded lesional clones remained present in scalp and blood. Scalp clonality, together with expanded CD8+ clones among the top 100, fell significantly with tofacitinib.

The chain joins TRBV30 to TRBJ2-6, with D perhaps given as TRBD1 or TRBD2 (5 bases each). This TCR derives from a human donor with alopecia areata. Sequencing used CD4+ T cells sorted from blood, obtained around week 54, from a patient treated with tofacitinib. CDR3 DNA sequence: TGTGCCTGGAGTAGGGGAGCTGGGGCCAACGTCCTGACTTTC. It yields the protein CAWSRGAGANVLTF.